This record looks at one TCR beta chain sequence and its context. Its target is not known. This sample was included in a study of T cell clonotyping in hematopoietic cell transplantation. Study background: Recipient samples before transplant were obtained post-cytoreduction. Study results and limitations: After transplant, recipient diversity fell while pathologically expanded clonotypes grew through day 180. Higher Inverse Simpson Index values in graft donor and pretransplant recipient predicted broader posttransplant TCR diversity.

Germline loops: CDR1 SGHKS, CDR2 YYEKEE (reference sequence). Between the trimmed V and J ends, which lost 2 bases and 0 bases, there was a span of 9 bases. The CDR3 covers 14 residues. Produced via immunoSEQ multiplex PCR; TCRdb's table is partial and in-frame only. The sample carries tens of thousands of clones, 75% to 90% recorded once. This sample's time point: recipient sample about 28 days before transplant, after cytoreduction. This sequence joins TRBV5-5 and TRBJ2-7; TRBD1 might be the D (6 bases). Source: peripheral blood mononuclear cells, taken before stem cell transplant. This clonotype originated in a man between 60 and 75 years old with acute myeloid leukemia. Some clones in this sample may be carry-over from other donors' samples. Here the CDR3 reads CASSFRDTSYEQYF. The CDR3 DNA sequence: TGTGCCAGCAGCTTCCGGGACACCTCCTACGAGCAGTACTTC. Full variable domain (rest looked up from reference TRBV5-5 and TRBJ2-7): DAGVTQSPTHLIKTRGQQVTLRCSPISGHKSVSWYQQVLGQGPQFIFQYYEKEERGRGNFPDRFSARQFPNYSSELNVNALLLGDSALYLCASSFRDTSYEQYFGPGTRLTVT.